Listed here are 29 T cell receptor beta chains from one sample, sequenced in a study of shared clonotypes between healthy human individuals. Naive CD8 isolation took CD45RO-negative cells positively selected for CCR7 and excluded terminally differentiated effector memory CD45RA+ cells. Data came from immunoSEQ multiplex PCR; TCRdb stores just in-frame clones and leaves some out. The sample yields some 2.1 million clones, roughly 93% seen once. Sequencing used naive CD8+ T cells from PBMCs. Every receptor here comes from a man aged 18 to 29 in good health. Some clones in this sample may be carry-over from other donors' samples.

The V gene is TRBV5-5, the J gene TRBJ2-3; 10 nucleotides align to TRBD1. Germline trimming cut 5 bases from V and 4 bases from J; bases unmatched to any gene: 7. From germline, CDR1 is SGHKS and CDR2 YYEKEE (reference sequence). The CDR3 sequence is 15 residues long. CDR3 in amino acids: CASSRQGAKADTQYF. The CDR3, as DNA: TGTGCCAGCAGTCGACAGGGGGCAAAGGCAGATACGCAGTATTTT.

The chain couples TRBV10-2 to TRBJ1-5; a weak D match, TRBD1 (6 bases). V lost 2 bases and J lost 5, with 16 bases in between. Germline CDR1 reads WSHSY; CDR2 reads SAAADI. CDR3 length: 16 amino acids. The CDR3 nucleotides read TGCGCCAGCAGTGAGCCGCCTACAGGGATTGATCAGCCCCAGCATTTT. Protein: CASSEPPTGIDQPQHF.

CDR3 coding DNA: TGCGCCAGCAGCTTGGCCACAGGATACGATGGCTACACCTTC. Translated, it gives CASSLATGYDGYTF. This chain uses TRBV5-1 with TRBJ1-2; D perhaps matches TRBD1 (5 bases). CDR1 SGHRS and CDR2 YFSETQ come from the germline V gene. V lost 0 bases, J lost 6 bases, and 12 bases lay in between. The CDR3 loop spans 14 amino acids.

J is TRBJ1-1 and V is TRBV19, with D possibly matching TRBD1 (6 bases). Germline assignment: CDR1 LNHDA and CDR2 SQIVND (reference sequence). The CDR3 length is 15 residues. With 3 bases removed from V and 4 bases from J, the gap between germline ends came to 15 bases. CDR3 DNA: TGTGCCAGTAGTATTCTAAGAGACAGGAGCACTGAAGCTTTCTTT. This encodes CASSILRDRSTEAFF.

A few counts support this clone. This CDR3 is also generated by other DNA sequences in the sample. The chain links TRBV5-1 to TRBJ2-7; the D gene is possibly TRBD1 (5 bases). Germline CDR1 is SGHRS and CDR2 is YFSETQ. V was clipped by 0 bases and J by 7 bases, with 5 bases between them. CDR3 length: 11 amino acids. This CDR3 is CASSLAGEQYF. In DNA, the CDR3 is TGCGCCAGCAGCTTGGCAGGGGAGCAGTACTTC.

The chain couples TRBV4-3 to TRBJ1-5; D is ambiguous. CDR1 and CDR2 from the germline V gene are LGHNA and YSLEER. There are 16 residues in the CDR3. Trimming cost V 0 bases and J 0 bases, with 9 bases left between them. CDR3 coding DNA: TGCGCCAGCAGCCAAGATATGTACCCTAGCAATCAGCCCCAGCATTTT. This translates into CASSQDMYPSNQPQHF.

CDR3 region: CASSEARVLAGVRTQYF. CDR3 bases: TGTGCCAGCAGTGAAGCGCGCGTATTAGCGGGAGTGCGGACGCAGTATTTT. This chain joins TRBV2 and TRBJ2-3, with 9 bases fitting TRBD2. Germline-derived CDR1 and CDR2 are SNHLY and FYNNEI. J gave up 9 bases and V 0 bases, and 13 bases lay outside the gene matches. CDR3 length: 17 amino acids.

On this clone: Other DNA sequences in this specimen translate into the identical CDR3. The rearrangement uses TRBV28 and TRBJ2-1; the match to TRBD2 covers 8 bases. The germline V gene has CDR1 MDHEN and CDR2 SYDVKM. After removal of 5 bases from V and 1 base from J, the junction contained 1 base not matched to a gene. The length of the CDR3 is 14 residues. The CDR3 coding sequence is TGTGCCAGCAGTCCTAGCGGGTCCTACAATGAGCAGTTCTTC. Protein: CASSPSGSYNEQFF.

This rearrangement joins TRBV4-1 to TRBJ2-1, with 10 positions matching TRBD2. Trimming took 1 base from V and 3 from J; bases not matched to a gene: 6. Germline V CDR1 and CDR2: MGHRA, YSYEKL. The CDR3 has 17 residues. As DNA, the CDR3 is TGCGCCAGCAGCCAAGCCCGGACTAGCGGAAGCTACAATGAGCAGTTCTTC. It yields the protein CASSQARTSGSYNEQFF.

This chain joins TRBV2 and TRBJ1-5; D possibly corresponds to TRBD1 (6 bases). V was shortened by 4 bases and J by 3 bases, with 19 bases between the two germline ends. The CDR3 consists of 17 residues. CDR1 SNHLY and CDR2 FYNNEI come from the germline V gene. The chain's CDR3 is CASSGNPGGGDNQPQHF. The CDR3 DNA sequence: TGTGCCAGCAGTGGAAACCCCGGGGGCGGGGACAATCAGCCCCAGCATTTT.

The chain joins TRBV2 to TRBJ2-5; D gene ambiguous. V was clipped by 1 base and J by 5 bases, with 11 bases between them. CDR3 size: 14 residues. Per the germline V gene, CDR1 is SNHLY and CDR2 is FYNNEI. The CDR3 sequence is CASSEGRYGETQYF. The CDR3, as DNA: TGTGCCAGCAGTGAAGGAAGATACGGGGAGACCCAGTACTTC.

The rearrangement uses TRBV7-8 and TRBJ1-2; D is unclear. This CDR3 is built from 13 residues. V gave up 1 base and J gave up 6 bases, with 9 bases separating them. Germline V gene sequence: CDR1 SGHVS, CDR2 FQNEAQ. CDR3 sequence reads: CASSLGRIDGYTF. CDR3 coding DNA: TGTGCCAGCAGCTTAGGCAGGATCGATGGCTACACCTTC.

The genes are TRBV7-8 and TRBJ2-7; the D gene could be TRBD1 or TRBD2 (5 bases each). The CDR3 covers 15 residues. V lost 5 bases and J 0 bases, leaving 14 bases between the germline ends. CDR1 SGHVS and CDR2 FQNEAQ come from the germline V gene. The CDR3 DNA reads as TGTGCCAGCAGCGCCCGGGACGCCACCTCCTACGAGCAGTACTTC. It is translated as CASSARDATSYEQYF. The full variable domain, with the rest looked up from reference TRBV7-8 and TRBJ2-7, is GAGVSQSPRYKVAKRGQDVALRCDPISGHVSLFWYQQALGQGPEFLTYFQNEAQLDKSGLPSDRFFAERPEGSVSTLKIQRTQQEDSAVYLCASSARDATSYEQYFGPGTRLTVT.

The V call is TRBV27, the J call TRBJ2-2; D gene uncertain. The CDR3 runs 15 residues. CDR1 is MNHEY and CDR2 is SMNVEV in the germline V gene (reference sequence). Trimming removed 2 bases at V and 8 bases at J, with 15 bases between. CDR3 in amino acids: CASSLAFITPGELFF. The CDR3 DNA follows: TGTGCCAGCAGTTTAGCTTTCATCACCCCGGGGGAGCTGTTTTTT.

In this sample, this clone turned up once. The rearrangement uses TRBV28 and TRBJ1-1, with a weak D call TRBD1 (5 bases). Germline CDR1 reads MDHEN; CDR2 reads SYDVKM. V lost 2 bases, J lost 1 base, and 8 bases lay in between. The CDR3 length is 14 residues. In DNA, the CDR3 is TGTGCCAGCAGTTTAATGGGGCGGAACACTGAAGCTTTCTTT. Encoded protein: CASSLMGRNTEAFF.

The rearrangement joins TRBV28 to TRBJ1-3; the D is unclear. CDR3 length: 18 amino acids. Looked up from germline, CDR1 is MDHEN and CDR2 is SYDVKM. Trimming took 5 bases from V and 0 from J, leaving 20 bases between them. The CDR3 spells CASSPFLQAGSSGNTIYF. The CDR3 DNA reads TGTGCCAGCAGTCCATTCCTGCAGGCCGGTAGCTCTGGAAACACCATATATTTT.

The chain employs TRBV9 and TRBJ1-2; no clear D gene. V lost 3 bases and J lost 6, with 3 bases in between. CDR1 is SGDLS, CDR2 YYNGEE, per germline. The CDR3 covers 10 residues. The CDR3 loop is CASSGHGYTF. CDR3 nucleotide sequence: TGTGCCAGCAGCGGCCATGGCTACACCTTC. Looking up the rest from reference TRBV9 and TRBJ1-2 gives the full variable domain: DSGVTQTPKHLITATGQRVTLRCSPRSGDLSVYWYQQSLDQGLQFLIQYYNGEERAKGNILERFSAQQFPDLHSELNLSSLELGDSALYFCASSGHGYTFGSGTRLTVV.

This chain links TRBV6-6 with TRBJ2-3, with no clear D. The V end lost 2 bases, the J end lost 3 bases, and 15 bases lay between the germline ends. Germline values: CDR1 MNHNY, CDR2 SVGAGI (reference sequence). The CDR3 loop spans 16 amino acids. CDR3 sequence (DNA): TGTGCCAGCAGTTACAAGACCCAAGTGGGTACAGATACGCAGTATTTT. Its translation: CASSYKTQVGTDTQYF.

V gene TRBV25-1 combines with J gene TRBJ2-1; D gene uncertain. V lost 1 base and J 2 bases, leaving 12 bases between the germline ends. The CDR3 covers 16 residues. CDR1 MGHDK and CDR2 SYGVNS come from the germline V gene. The CDR3 coding sequence is TGTGCCAGCAGTGAATCTACGGGCCCCACCTACAATGAGCAGTTCTTC. It specifies CASSESTGPTYNEQFF.

This clone was seen only once. The V and J genes are TRBV19 and TRBJ1-2, with unresolved D. This CDR3 region has 14 residues. Germline CDR1 reads LNHDA; CDR2 reads SQIVND (reference sequence). The ends were cut back, 4 bases at V and 0 bases at J, with 9 bases in the middle. The CDR3 nucleotides read TGTGCCAGTAGTACCAGAGGAACTAACTATGGCTACACCTTC. It translates to CASSTRGTNYGYTF.

J is TRBJ2-3 and V is TRBV9; D perhaps matches TRBD1 (5 bases). This CDR3 is built from 15 residues. In germline, CDR1 is SGDLS, CDR2 YYNGEE. Trimming took off 0 bases at V and 4 bases at J, with 12 bases between the two ends. The DNA of the CDR3 is TGTGCCAGCAGCGTAGACGACAGAGCATCAGATACGCAGTATTTT. Protein: CASSVDDRASDTQYF.

This sequence joins TRBV28 and TRBJ1-1; no definite D call. Per the germline V gene, CDR1 is MDHEN and CDR2 is SYDVKM. The CDR3 totals 12 residues. The V end lost 6 bases, the J end lost 7 bases, and 12 bases lay between the germline ends. DNA for the CDR3: TGTGCCAGCAGCCTCAGTTTAGGTGAAGCTTTCTTT. Its protein product is CASSLSLGEAFF. Using reference TRBV28 and TRBJ1-1 for the parts outside the CDR3, the full variable domain is DVKVTQSSRYLVKRTGEKVFLECVQDMDHENMFWYRQDPGLGLRLIYFSYDVKMKEKGDIPEGYSVSREKKERFSLILESASTNQTSMYLCASSLSLGEAFFGQGTRLTVV.

This clone was seen a handful of times. The genes are TRBV23-1 and TRBJ1-3; D perhaps matches TRBD1 (6 bases). TRBV23-1 is an ORF; its function is uncertain. The CDR3 has 13 amino acids. V was clipped by 2 bases and J by 9 bases, with 11 bases between them. CDR3 nucleotide sequence: TGCGCCAGCAGTCAACTACAGGGCGGCACCATATATTTT. Its translation: CASSQLQGGTIYF.

This chain joins TRBV7-2 and TRBJ1-5; D remains ambiguous. The germline V and J ends were trimmed by 1 base and 2 bases, with 9 bases remaining between them. CDR1 and CDR2 (germline): SGHTA, FQGNSA. The CDR3 consists of 15 residues. This CDR3 reads CASSLEGIGNQPQHF. CDR3 bases: TGTGCCAGCAGCTTAGAAGGGATCGGCAATCAGCCCCAGCATTTT.

The chain recombines TRBV11-2 with TRBJ2-1; no reliable D call. The length of the CDR3 is 18 residues. V lost 2 bases to trimming and J lost 0 bases, with 17 bases between them. CDR1 SGHAT and CDR2 FQNNGV come from the germline V gene. This chain's CDR3 is CASSLPRSGFSSYNEQFF. CDR3 in DNA: TGTGCCAGCAGCTTACCCCGGTCGGGCTTTAGCTCCTACAATGAGCAGTTCTTC.

The chain recombines TRBV6-6 with TRBJ2-5, with D unresolved. The CDR3 is 14 residues long. Trimming took 3 bases from V and 1 from J, leaving 9 bases between them. CDR1 and CDR2 from the germline V gene are MNHNY and SVGAGI (reference sequence). CDR3 residues: CASSYRLSQETQYF. As DNA, the CDR3 is TGTGCCAGCAGTTATCGGCTATCCCAAGAGACCCAGTACTTC.

The genes are TRBV5-1 and TRBJ2-7, with D possibly matching TRBD1 (5 bases). Germline V gene data show CDR1 as SGHRS and CDR2 as YFSETQ. V lost 4 bases and J 0 bases, leaving 11 bases between the germline ends. This CDR3 is built from 14 residues. The CDR3 coding sequence is TGCGCCAGCAGCCCTAGACAGAACTCCTACGAGCAGTACTTC. The encoded protein is CASSPRQNSYEQYF.

The chain combines TRBV5-8 with TRBJ2-7; D remains unclear. This CDR3 is 11 amino acids long. Germline-derived CDR1 and CDR2 are SGHTS and YDEGEE. Trimming shortened V by 0 bases and J by 6 bases, and 4 bases separated the two germline ends. The CDR3 region has the DNA TGTGCCAGCAGCTTGGCGCTCGAGCAGTACTTC. It yields the protein CASSLALEQYF.

The chain couples TRBV7-3 to TRBJ2-1; 10 bases are shared with TRBD2. Trimming took 2 bases from V and 7 from J; bases not matched to a gene: 5. Germline loops: CDR1 SGHTA, CDR2 FQGTGA. The CDR3 length is 15 residues. The CDR3 nucleotides read TGTGCCAGCAGCTTAGAAGCGGGAGGGATTAATGAGCAGTTCTTC. Residues: CASSLEAGGINEQFF.